This is a list of T cell receptor beta chains from one sample in a study of graft-versus-host responses after intestinal transplantation. The assay was immunoSEQ multiplex PCR, and TCRdb's table has in-frame clones only and misses some. The data hold about 9,600 clones, with roughly three quarters observed a single time. The starting material was ileum tissue, obtained about 440 days after intestinal transplantation. The receptor source for this set is a human patient who received an intestinal transplant, so some T cells may come from the graft donor. Each CDR3 is given with its conserved first and last residue. The order of the fields is J gene, V gene, clone size, D gene, CDR3 DNA, CDR3 protein. D genes are given only for firm matches. Only some rows state a clone size, as once, few, many or a class for expanded clones.

J: TRBJ2-7; V: TRBV18; size: .; D: TRBD2; DNA: TGTGCCAGCTCAGCCAACCGACTAGCGACTGACGAGCAGTACTTC; CDR3: CASSANRLATDEQYF
J: TRBJ1-5; V: TRBV19; size: .; D: .; DNA: TGTGCCAGTAGGGACGGCGCGTGGCCCCAGCATTTT; CDR3: CASRDGAWPQHF
J: TRBJ1-2; V: TRBV14; size: .; D: .; DNA: TGTGCCAGCAGCCAGACCATAACTCGTGGGGGCTACACCTTC; CDR3: CASSQTITRGGYTF
J: TRBJ2-3; V: TRBV6-5; size: once; D: .; DNA: TGTGCCAGCAGTTGGCGGGGTGGACCCGATACGCAGTATTTT; CDR3: CASSWRGGPDTQYF
J: TRBJ2-3; V: TRBV9; size: .; D: TRBD2; DNA: TGTGCCAGCAGCGTAGCTGATAAGCGGGGGGTCCACTCTAGCACAGATACGCAGTATTTT; CDR3: CASSVADKRGVHSSTDTQYF
J: TRBJ2-2; V: TRBV9; size: once; D: .; DNA: TGTGCCAGCAGCGTAGGGGTGGAGGGGGCGAATCGTCGCACCGGGGAGCTGTTTTTT; CDR3: CASSVGVEGANRRTGELFF
J: TRBJ1-3; V: TRBV5-4; size: .; D: .; DNA: TGTGCCAGCAGCGCCTCACAGGTCCCCTCTGGAAACACCATATATTTT; CDR3: CASSASQVPSGNTIYF
J: TRBJ2-1; V: TRBV11-2; size: .; D: TRBD2; DNA: TGTGCCAGCAGCGCCCTAGCGGGGGGGCGGAGTGAGCAGTTCTTC; CDR3: CASSALAGGRSEQFF
J: TRBJ2-3; V: TRBV5-4; size: .; D: .; DNA: TGTGCCAGCAGCCGGGACGGCCCCACAGATACGCAGTATTTT; CDR3: CASSRDGPTDTQYF
J: TRBJ2-1; V: TRBV11-2; size: .; D: .; DNA: TGTGCCACCATGACGACCCCCCGGGGAGACAATGAGCAGTTCTTC; CDR3: CATMTTPRGDNEQFF
J: TRBJ2-1; V: TRBV9; size: .; D: .; DNA: TGTGCCAGCAGCGTAGTGTGGTACAATGAGCAGTTCTTC; CDR3: CASSVVWYNEQFF
J: TRBJ1-1; V: TRBV7-8; size: few; D: TRBD1; DNA: TGTGCCAGCAGCTCTGACAGGGGAGTCACTGAAGCTTTCTTT; CDR3: CASSSDRGVTEAFF
J: TRBJ2-1; V: TRBV18; size: few; D: .; DNA: TGTGCCAGCTCACCACCGATTAAGACATTATCCTACAATGAGCAGTTCTTC; CDR3: CASSPPIKTLSYNEQFF
J: TRBJ2-7; V: TRBV9; size: .; D: .; DNA: TGTGCCAGCAGCGTAGTGAAAGGGGGGGCTTGGGCTCAGGAGCAGTACTTC; CDR3: CASSVVKGGAWAQEQYF
J: TRBJ1-2; V: TRBV5-4; size: .; D: .; DNA: TGTGCCAGCAGACCCGGGGCCCTAGGCGGCTACACCTTC; CDR3: CASRPGALGGYTF
J: TRBJ2-7; V: TRBV5-1; size: .; D: .; DNA: TGCGCCAGCAGCTTGGACACCTACGAGCAGTACTTC; CDR3: CASSLDTYEQYF
J: TRBJ2-5; V: TRBV5-1; size: few; D: .; DNA: TGCGCCAGCAGCTGGACTCCAGGGGAGACCCAGTACTTC; CDR3: CASSWTPGETQYF
J: TRBJ1-2; V: TRBV4-2; size: large; D: .; DNA: TGTGCCAGCAGCCACTTCATTGGAGATGGCTACACCTTC; CDR3: CASSHFIGDGYTF
J: TRBJ2-7; V: TRBV5-4; size: .; D: .; DNA: TGTGCCAGCAGCCGTCCGGACATTTACGAGCAGTACTTC; CDR3: CASSRPDIYEQYF
J: TRBJ1-2; V: TRBV21-1; size: few; D: .; DNA: TGTGCCAGCATGAATAGGGACTATGGCTACACCTTC; CDR3: CASMNRDYGYTF
J: TRBJ2-1; V: TRBV5-4; size: .; D: TRBD1; DNA: TGTGCCAGCTACCTAGGGACAGGGTGTCATGAGCAGTTCTTC; CDR3: CASYLGTGCHEQFF
J: TRBJ1-3; V: TRBV21-1; size: few; D: .; DNA: TGTGCCAGCAGCAAAGCACCGGGACAGGTCTCTGGAAACACCATATATTTT; CDR3: CASSKAPGQVSGNTIYF
J: TRBJ2-2; V: TRBV12-5; size: .; D: .; DNA: TGTGCTAGTGCTGAAACCAGAGGGGGACTTAACACCGGGGAGCTGTTTTTT; CDR3: CASAETRGGLNTGELFF
J: TRBJ2-7; V: TRBV4-1; size: .; D: TRBD1; DNA: TGCGCCAGCAGCCAAGAAGAAGGGACAGGGGGTTACGAGCAGTACTTC; CDR3: CASSQEEGTGGYEQYF
J: TRBJ2-2; V: TRBV11-3; size: .; D: .; DNA: TGTGCCAGCAGCTTGAGGGGCCTCAACGGGGAGCTGTTTTTT; CDR3: CASSLRGLNGELFF
J: TRBJ1-2; V: TRBV6-5; size: .; D: .; DNA: TGTGCCAGCAGCCCGGGCCTTGGCTACACCTTC; CDR3: CASSPGLGYTF
J: TRBJ2-7; V: TRBV5-1; size: once; D: .; DNA: TGCGCCAGCAGCTTACCGACCCACGAGCAGTACTTC; CDR3: CASSLPTHEQYF
J: TRBJ1-1; V: TRBV6-1; size: .; D: .; DNA: TGTGCCAGCAGACCGGGTTCTCACGTTGAAGCTTTCTTT; CDR3: CASRPGSHVEAFF
J: TRBJ2-3; V: TRBV4-1; size: .; D: .; DNA: TGCGCCAGCAGCCAGGACAGACCGAACACAGATACGCAGTATTTT; CDR3: CASSQDRPNTDTQYF
J: TRBJ1-2; V: TRBV10-3; size: .; D: TRBD1; DNA: TGTGCCATCAGTGTAGTTCTGGACAGGGATAACTATGGCTACACCTTC; CDR3: CAISVVLDRDNYGYTF
J: TRBJ2-2; V: TRBV5-4; size: .; D: TRBD1; DNA: TGTGCCAGCAGCTTGGCAGGGGGCACCGGGGAGCTGTTTTTT; CDR3: CASSLAGGTGELFF
J: TRBJ2-7; V: TRBV6-6; size: .; D: .; DNA: TGTGCCAGCAGGTCGGGGCCCGGGTCCGATGGCGAGCAGTACTTC; CDR3: CASRSGPGSDGEQYF
J: TRBJ2-3; V: TRBV30; size: .; D: .; DNA: TGTGCCGCCTATCCGGGAGCCCCAGATACGCGGTATTTT; CDR3: CAAYPGAPDTRYF
J: TRBJ2-2; V: TRBV7-9; size: .; D: .; DNA: TGTGCCAGCAGCTTAGCGGGTGACCGGGTGCGAAGCACCGGGGAGCTGTTTTTT; CDR3: CASSLAGDRVRSTGELFF
J: TRBJ1-3; V: TRBV4-1; size: .; D: .; DNA: TGCGCCAGCAGCCAAGATCAAGTACTGAGTGGAAACACCATATATTTT; CDR3: CASSQDQVLSGNTIYF
J: TRBJ2-7; V: TRBV18; size: .; D: .; DNA: TGTGCCAGCTCACCTGAATACGAGCAGTACTTC; CDR3: CASSPEYEQYF
J: TRBJ2-7; V: TRBV6-1; size: .; D: .; DNA: TGTGCCAGCAGCCCCAGGGACCTCTTAGGGGACGAGCAGTACTTC; CDR3: CASSPRDLLGDEQYF
J: TRBJ1-5; V: TRBV25-1; size: .; D: .; DNA: TGTGCCAGCAGTGAATACGCCCCGGGCGAAATGAATCAGCCCCAGCATTTT; CDR3: CASSEYAPGEMNQPQHF
J: TRBJ1-2; V: TRBV4-1; size: .; D: .; DNA: TGCGCCAGCAGCCAACCACCGGGACCCCTTGGGGGTGGCTACACCTTC; CDR3: CASSQPPGPLGGGYTF
J: TRBJ2-7; V: TRBV7-9; size: .; D: .; DNA: TGTGCCAGCAGCTTATTCGCAGCCTACGAGCAGTACTTC; CDR3: CASSLFAAYEQYF
J: TRBJ2-5; V: TRBV7-9; size: once; D: .; DNA: TGTGCCAGCAGCTTAGTTTTAGGGGGGCAGGAGACCCAGTACTTC; CDR3: CASSLVLGGQETQYF
J: TRBJ2-7; V: TRBV4-2; size: .; D: .; DNA: TGTGCCAGCAGCCAAGCCTTTCTTCTCGGAGGGGCTAACGCCTACGAGCAGTACTTC; CDR3: CASSQAFLLGGANAYEQYF
J: TRBJ1-2; V: TRBV5-4; size: once; D: .; DNA: TGTGCCAGCAGCTTGGAATTGCGGGGGAACTATGGCTACACCTTC; CDR3: CASSLELRGNYGYTF
J: TRBJ2-5; V: TRBV5-1; size: .; D: TRBD2; DNA: TGCGCCAGCAGCCTTAGCGGGGGGGAAGAGACCCAGTACTTC; CDR3: CASSLSGGEETQYF
J: TRBJ1-6; V: TRBV7-9; size: once; D: TRBD1; DNA: TGTGCCAGCAGGGGGGACAGCGGGTCACCCCTCCACTTT; CDR3: CASRGDSGSPLHF
J: TRBJ2-6; V: TRBV7-3; size: .; D: .; DNA: TGTGCCAGCAGCTCCTATTCTGGGGCCAACGTCCTGACTTTC; CDR3: CASSSYSGANVLTF
J: TRBJ2-7; V: TRBV7-9; size: .; D: .; DNA: TGTGCCAGCAGCACACAGGTAAACTACGAGCAGTACTTC; CDR3: CASSTQVNYEQYF
J: TRBJ1-5; V: TRBV19; size: .; D: TRBD1; DNA: TGTGCCAGTAGTATCGGCCAGGGGGGCAATCAGCCCCAGCATTTT; CDR3: CASSIGQGGNQPQHF
J: TRBJ1-2; V: TRBV19; size: .; D: .; DNA: TGTGCCAGTAGTCGTTCAGTCAACTATGGCTACACCTTC; CDR3: CASSRSVNYGYTF
J: TRBJ1-2; V: TRBV9; size: .; D: .; DNA: TGTGCCAGCAGCGTAGACGCCGGGAAAAACTATGGCTACACCTTC; CDR3: CASSVDAGKNYGYTF
J: TRBJ1-5; V: TRBV19; size: .; D: TRBD1; DNA: TGTGCCAGTAGCCGGAACCGGGACAGTCATCAGCCCCAGCATTTT; CDR3: CASSRNRDSHQPQHF
J: TRBJ2-2; V: TRBV6-6; size: .; D: TRBD1; DNA: TGTGCCAGCAGTTACAGGGGGCGCGGCACCGGGGAGCTGTTTTTT; CDR3: CASSYRGRGTGELFF
J: TRBJ1-2; V: TRBV6-1; size: .; D: .; DNA: TGTGCCAGCAGTGAAGCCACCTTGGTCTCCTATGGCTACACCTTC; CDR3: CASSEATLVSYGYTF
J: TRBJ1-1; V: TRBV7-6; size: medium-sized; D: .; DNA: TGTGCCAGCAGCTTAGCCGCAAACACTGAAGCTTTCTTT; CDR3: CASSLAANTEAFF
J: TRBJ1-6; V: TRBV18; size: .; D: .; DNA: TGTGCCAGCTCACCGAGTCTTCTGGGTTCACCCCTCCACTTT; CDR3: CASSPSLLGSPLHF
J: TRBJ2-3; V: TRBV11-1; size: once; D: .; DNA: TGTGCCAGCAGTAATGAACAGGTCTCAGATACGCAGTATTTT; CDR3: CASSNEQVSDTQYF
J: TRBJ1-1; V: TRBV2; size: few; D: TRBD1; DNA: TGTGCCAGCAGTGAGTCAGGGGGTGGTGCTGAAGCTTTCTTT; CDR3: CASSESGGGAEAFF
J: TRBJ2-3; V: TRBV7-3; size: once; D: .; DNA: TGTGCCAGCAGTCTGAGACGATCCGGATCCGAGACAGATCACAGTACAGATACGCAGTATTTT; CDR3: CASSLRRSGSETDHSTDTQYF